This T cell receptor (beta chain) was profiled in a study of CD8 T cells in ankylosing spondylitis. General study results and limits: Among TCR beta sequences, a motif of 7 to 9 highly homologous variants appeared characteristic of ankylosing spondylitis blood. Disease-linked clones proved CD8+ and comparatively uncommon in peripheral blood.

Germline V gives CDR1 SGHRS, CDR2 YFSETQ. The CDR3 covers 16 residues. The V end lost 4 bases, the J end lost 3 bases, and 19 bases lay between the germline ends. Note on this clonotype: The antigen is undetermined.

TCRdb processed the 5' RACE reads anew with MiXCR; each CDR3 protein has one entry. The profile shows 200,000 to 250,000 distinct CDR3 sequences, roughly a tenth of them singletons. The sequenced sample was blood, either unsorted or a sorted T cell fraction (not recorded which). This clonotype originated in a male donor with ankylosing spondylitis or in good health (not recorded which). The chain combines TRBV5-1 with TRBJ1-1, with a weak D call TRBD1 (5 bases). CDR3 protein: CASSPGTGRKDTEAFF. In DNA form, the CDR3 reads TGCGCCAGCAGCCCGGGAACAGGACGAAAGGACACTGAAGCTTTCTTT.